The 5 T cell receptor beta chains below come from one sample, sequenced in a study of T cell repertoires in cytomegalovirus infection. No antigen has been identified for these receptors. MiXCR, run by TCRdb on the reads, gives a single entry per CDR3 protein. The table includes around 300,000 distinct CDR3 sequences, under 25% detected once. The material sequenced was cultured PBMCs, taken from culture after CMV antigen stimulation. These receptors came from a human donor in good health (CMV status not recorded). Some clones in this sample may be carry-over from other donors' samples.

This clonotype was observed at least ten times. J is TRBJ1-3 and V is TRBV4-3; the D is unclear. CDR1 is LGHNA, CDR2 YSLEER, per germline. This CDR3 has 13 amino acids. Between the trimmed V and J ends, which lost 1 base and 4 bases, there was a span of 5 bases. CDR3 DNA: TGCGCCAGCAGCCAAGTTTTCGGAAACACCATATATTTT. Its translation is CASSQVFGNTIYF.

This clonotype was recorded a few times. The chain has TRBV7-2 and TRBJ2-1; D uncertain. The CDR3 runs to 15 residues. CDR1 SGHTA and CDR2 FQGNSA come from the germline V gene. The germline V and J ends were trimmed by 5 bases and 5 bases, with 16 bases remaining between them. In nucleotides, the CDR3 is TGTGCCAGCAGCCCTGTAGCAGCTTGGGACAATGAGCAGTTCTTC. Encoded protein: CASSPVAAWDNEQFF.

J is TRBJ1-5 and V is TRBV2, with 9 bases identical to TRBD1. This CDR3 region has 15 residues. The junction had 9 bases not matched to a gene; V was cut back by 6 bases and J by 6 bases. The germline V gene has CDR1 SNHLY and CDR2 FYNNEI. Here the CDR3 DNA reads TGTGCCAGCAGGGATGAGACAGGGGGTTCTCAGCCCCAGCATTTT. Translating it yields CASRDETGGSQPQHF.

The chain links TRBV7-8 to TRBJ2-1; D is perhaps TRBD2 (6 bases). CDR1 and CDR2 (germline): SGHVS, FQNEAQ. The CDR3 loop spans 13 amino acids. CDR3 sequence: CVTQTSNYNEQFF. CDR3 coding DNA: TGTGTCACCCAGACTAGTAACTACAATGAGCAGTTCTTC.

A few counts support this clonotype. V usage is TRBV6-5 and J usage is TRBJ2-5; D might be TRBD1 or TRBD2, each matching 5 bases. In germline, CDR1 is MNHEY, CDR2 SVGAGI. The length of the CDR3 is 16 residues. Trimming shortened V by 3 bases and J by 0 bases, and 14 bases separated the two germline ends. Here the CDR3 reads CASSYNLGTDQETQYF. CDR3 nucleotides: TGTGCCAGCAGTTATAATCTCGGGACGGACCAAGAGACCCAGTACTTC.